This T cell receptor beta chain was documented in a study of cytomegalovirus exposure and HLA in healthy donors (dated by TCRdb to the late 2010s). Concerning the study at large: According to a later analysis, one platform produced both the 120 validation repertoires and the 666 repertoires of the first cohort. The study aimed to test whether cataloging public T cell receptors could reveal signatures of past pathogen exposure. A separate validation cohort of approximately 130 different subjects was used in addition to the roughly 670-subject first cohort. To predict cytomegalovirus infection status, the study combined high-throughput TCR immunosequencing, statistical association of individual TCRs with disease status, and machine learning. The research as a whole found: The classifier was reported to diagnose cytomegalovirus status with high specificity and sensitivity in both the original cohort and the validation cohort. All 120 or so repertoires were used to score co-occurrence in the validation cohort in a later analysis, because that analysis had no HLA typing for the cohort. Subsequent analysis determined that TCRs grouped into clusters in the first cohort also showed a tendency toward co-occurrence across the roughly 120 validation repertoires, and approximately 93% of cluster scores exceeded 0. According to the authors, the approach could potentially be generalized to other disease states and immunological phenotypes. The study gave a list of 150 to 200 TCR beta chains associated with cytomegalovirus. Most TCR sequences were seen in very few donors, while some public TCRs were found in many individuals. In vitro tests confirmed that a few of the cytomegalovirus-associated TCR beta chains recognize cytomegalovirus antigens.

The library came from the immunoSEQ multiplex PCR assay. As for the authors' bioinformatics: A statistical classification framework was built for diagnosing cytomegalovirus status from the catalog of TCR beta chain sequences. Held by TCRdb, this immuneACCESS table contains in-frame sequences only and omits some clones. Under half of the omission traces to an unresolved V gene where checked; the cause of the rest is unknown. From that table come the V and J calls and clone size; the DNA was used to work out D and trimming. Here the sample has about 200,000 clones; about 81% occur a single time. The ten largest clones represent about 1.2% of the sample. In its sample, this clone was seen a few times. The antigen it recognizes is unknown. Per-base quality was not reported, and no clone a single base away is much larger than it. In the germline V gene, CDR1 corresponds to MGHRA and CDR2 to YSYEKL. Germline trimming: 4 bases from V, 2 bases from J; junction bases outside gene matches: 5. Inclusive of the bounding cysteine and phenylalanine, the CDR3 is 15 residues long. The kept DNA is CDR3 alone, 45 bases in frame from the first base.

The donors were included in the validation cohort of some 110 subjects, a group kept apart from the approximately 690-subject first cohort. This clonotype was obtained from a woman younger than 45 in good health and CMV-seronegative. Source material: PBMCs. This sequence uses TRBV4-1 and TRBJ1-1; 9 junctional bases match TRBD1. Here the CDR3 is given as CASSPPTGGNTEAFF. At the DNA level, the sequence is TGCGCCAGCAGCCCACCGACAGGGGGAAACACTGAAGCTTTCTTT.